This T cell receptor beta chain emerged from a study of blood T cell repertoires in COVID-19. The overall study: Nucleic acid was either cDNA or gDNA, and it came from T cells, B-cell-depleted T cells, or PBMCs.

The ends were cut back, 4 bases at V and 5 bases at J, with 10 bases in the middle. CDR1 is MNHEY, CDR2 SVGAGI, per germline. The CDR3 is 13 residues long. Authors' data handling: Estimates of nucleated cell counts were drawn from the amplification of reference gene primers. Libraries were prepared by immunoSEQ multiplex PCR; TCRdb keeps only in-frame clonotypes and omits some of them. V, J and clone size are taken as reported in that table, and D and trimming were inferred from the DNA itself. The sample shows roughly 200,000 clones, around 95% of them seen only once. The Seattle patients joined while their infection was active and were tracked longitudinally afterward.

Sequenced material: peripheral blood. This receptor was taken from a man aged 25-45 years with COVID-19, enrolled during active disease. The chain uses TRBV6-5 and TRBJ2-3; possibly TRBD2 for D (5 bases). The CDR3 protein is CASSSREGDTQYF. The CDR3 DNA reads TGTGCCAGCAGTTCCCGCGAGGGAGATACGCAGTATTTT.